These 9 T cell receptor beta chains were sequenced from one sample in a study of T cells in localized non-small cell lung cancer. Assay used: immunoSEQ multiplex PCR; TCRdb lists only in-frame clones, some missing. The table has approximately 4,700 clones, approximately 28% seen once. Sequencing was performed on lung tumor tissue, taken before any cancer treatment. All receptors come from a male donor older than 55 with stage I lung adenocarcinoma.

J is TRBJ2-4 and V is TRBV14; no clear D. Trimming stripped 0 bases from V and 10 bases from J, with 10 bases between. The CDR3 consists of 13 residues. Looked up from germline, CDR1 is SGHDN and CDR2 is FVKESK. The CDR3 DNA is TGTGCCAGCAGCCAAGATAGAGGAGAGATTCAGTACTTC. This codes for CASSQDRGEIQYF.

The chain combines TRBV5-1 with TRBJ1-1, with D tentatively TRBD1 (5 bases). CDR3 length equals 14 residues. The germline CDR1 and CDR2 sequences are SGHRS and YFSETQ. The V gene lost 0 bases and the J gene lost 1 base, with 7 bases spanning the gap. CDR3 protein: CASSLDGGNTEAFF. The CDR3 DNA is TGCGCCAGCAGCTTGGATGGGGGGAACACTGAAGCTTTCTTT.

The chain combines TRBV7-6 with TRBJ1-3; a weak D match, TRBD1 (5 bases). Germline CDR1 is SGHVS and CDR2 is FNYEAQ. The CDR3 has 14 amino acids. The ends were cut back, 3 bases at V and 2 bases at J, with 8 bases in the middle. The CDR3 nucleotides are TGTGCCAGCAGCTTGGGGGTAGCTGGAAACACCATATATTTT. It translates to CASSLGVAGNTIYF.

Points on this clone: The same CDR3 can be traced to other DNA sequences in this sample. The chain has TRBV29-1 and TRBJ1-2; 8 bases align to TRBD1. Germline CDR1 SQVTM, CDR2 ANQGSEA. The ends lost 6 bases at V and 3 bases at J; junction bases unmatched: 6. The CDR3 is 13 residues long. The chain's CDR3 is CSVGQGADYGYTF. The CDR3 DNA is TGCAGCGTCGGACAGGGAGCTGACTATGGCTACACCTTC.

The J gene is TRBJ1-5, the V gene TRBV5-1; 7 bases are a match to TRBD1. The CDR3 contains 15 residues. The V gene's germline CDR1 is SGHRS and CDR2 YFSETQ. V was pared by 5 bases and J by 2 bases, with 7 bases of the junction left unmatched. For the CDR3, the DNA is TGCGCCAGCAGGTTAACAGGGGACGGCAATCAGCCCCAGCATTTT. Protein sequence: CASRLTGDGNQPQHF.

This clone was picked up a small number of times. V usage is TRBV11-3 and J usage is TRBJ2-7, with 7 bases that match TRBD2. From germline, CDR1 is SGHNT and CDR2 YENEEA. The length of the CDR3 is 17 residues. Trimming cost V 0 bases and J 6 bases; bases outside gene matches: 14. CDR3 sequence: CASSLDAHERGSFEQYF. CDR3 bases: TGTGCCAGCAGCTTAGATGCCCATGAGCGGGGTTCGTTCGAGCAGTACTTC.

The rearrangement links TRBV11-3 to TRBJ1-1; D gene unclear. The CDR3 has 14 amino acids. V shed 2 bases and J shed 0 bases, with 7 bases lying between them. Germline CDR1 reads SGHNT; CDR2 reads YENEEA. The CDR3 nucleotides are TGTGCCAGCAGCTTACAGGAGATGAACACTGAAGCTTTCTTT. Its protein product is CASSLQEMNTEAFF.

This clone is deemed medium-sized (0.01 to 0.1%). The DNA of the CDR3 is TGTGCCAGCAGCTTGGGGATTGGGTCTGGAAACACCATATATTTT. This sequence encodes CASSLGIGSGNTIYF. The chain combines TRBV11-3 with TRBJ1-3, with no clear D. The ends were cut back, 3 bases at V and 1 base at J, with 10 bases in the middle. The germline gives CDR1 SGHNT, CDR2 YENEEA. This CDR3 is 15 amino acids long.

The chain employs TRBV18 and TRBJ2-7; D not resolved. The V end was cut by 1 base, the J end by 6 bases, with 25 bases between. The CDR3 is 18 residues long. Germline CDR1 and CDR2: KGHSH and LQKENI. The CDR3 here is CASSPLNAAGLIFSEQYF. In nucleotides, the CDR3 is TGTGCCAGCTCACCACTTAACGCGGCCGGGTTGATTTTCTCCGAGCAGTACTTC.